This entry lists 8 T cell receptor beta chains sequenced from one sample in a study of T-cell memory formation after mild COVID-19. Each CDR3 protein is one row after TCRdb ran MiXCR on the 5' RACE reads. The table shows under 550,000 distinct CDR3 sequences, with roughly 17% occurring only once. The sample taken for sequencing was PBMCs or a T cell subset sorted from them (not recorded which). The source of these receptors is a man aged 18 to 29 who had mild COVID-19 (a few samples of this study predate the infection). Cell type and time point are not known.

This clonotype has more than one count but fewer than ten. This chain links TRBV7-6 with TRBJ1-4; D remains unclear. This CDR3 contains 17 residues. The germline gives CDR1 SGHVS, CDR2 FNYEAQ. The V end was cut by 0 bases, the J end by 2 bases, with 13 bases between. Written as DNA, the CDR3 is TGTGCCAGCAGCTTAGCGCTGGGTGGGCTTACTAATGAAAAACTGTTTTTT. Its protein is CASSLALGGLTNEKLFF.

This clonotype has only a few counts. V gene TRBV6-5 combines with J gene TRBJ1-5, with D possibly TRBD1 on 6 matching bases. The CDR3 sequence is 14 residues long. Looked up from germline, CDR1 is MNHEY and CDR2 is SVGAGI. Between the trimmed V and J ends, which lost 6 bases and 0 bases, there was a span of 9 bases. CDR3 protein: CASRRDNSNQPQHF. The DNA of the CDR3 is TGTGCCAGCAGAAGGGACAATAGCAATCAGCCCCAGCATTTT.

This chain joins TRBV5-1 and TRBJ2-2; maybe TRBD1 (6 bases). The CDR3 covers 13 residues. V was pared by 6 bases and J by 1 base, with 7 bases between. Per the germline V gene, CDR1 is SGHRS and CDR2 is YFSETQ. CDR3 loop: CASTTGNTGELFF. DNA for the CDR3: TGCGCCAGCACGACAGGGAACACCGGGGAGCTGTTTTTT.

This sequence joins TRBV20-1 and TRBJ2-1, with D possibly matching TRBD2 (5 bases). From germline, CDR1 is DFQATT and CDR2 SNEGSKA (reference sequence). The CDR3 totals 13 residues. The V and J ends lost 2 bases and 4 bases respectively, with 9 bases between them. The DNA for the CDR3 is TGCAGTGCTAGATCGCGGGTGTACAATGAGCAGTTCTTC. This gives the protein CSARSRVYNEQFF.

This clonotype was counted many times. The chain couples TRBV9 to TRBJ2-2, with 9 bases aligning to TRBD1. CDR1 and CDR2 from the germline V gene are SGDLS and YYNGEE. The V segment lost 4 bases and the J segment 5 bases; nucleotides outside the gene matches: 6. This CDR3 comprises 15 residues. The CDR3 coding sequence is TGTGCCAGCAGCCGGCCGGGACAGGGTACCGGGGAGCTGTTTTTT. Protein: CASSRPGQGTGELFF. Using reference TRBV9 and TRBJ2-2 for the parts outside the CDR3, the full variable domain is DSGVTQTPKHLITATGQRVTLRCSPRSGDLSVYWYQQSLDQGLQFLIQYYNGEERAKGNILERFSAQQFPDLHSELNLSSLELGDSALYFCASSRPGQGTGELFFGEGSRLTVL.

This sequence joins TRBV14 and TRBJ2-5; 11 bases match TRBD2. Per the germline V gene, CDR1 is SGHDN and CDR2 is FVKESK. The CDR3 loop spans 15 amino acids. Unmatched junction bases numbered 4, after V lost 2 bases and J lost 5 bases. The CDR3 sequence is CASSQLLAGVETQYF. CDR3 bases: TGTGCCAGCAGCCAACTACTAGCGGGGGTTGAGACCCAGTACTTC.

The V and J genes are TRBV7-9 and TRBJ2-1; 8 nucleotides align to TRBD1. J gave up 8 bases and V 5 bases, and 8 bases lay outside the gene matches. This CDR3 contains 14 residues. Germline CDR1 SEHNR, CDR2 FQNEAQ (reference sequence). The CDR3 loop is CASSGWQGADEQFF. In DNA form, the CDR3 reads TGTGCCAGCAGCGGATGGCAGGGGGCCGATGAGCAGTTCTTC.

This clonotype was seen more than once but under ten times. The chain uses TRBV28 and TRBJ2-7; D perhaps matches TRBD2 (5 bases). Looked up from germline, CDR1 is MDHEN and CDR2 is SYDVKM. This CDR3 region has 14 residues. The V gene lost 2 bases and the J gene lost 2 bases, with 10 bases spanning the gap. The CDR3, as DNA: TGTGCCAGCAGTTTACCCGGGAATGCCTACGAGCAGTACGTC. Encoded protein: CASSLPGNAYEQYV.